What follows is one T cell receptor beta chain and its context. Trimming removed 3 bases from V and 5 bases from J; junction bases left unmatched: 2. The CDR3 sequence is 14 residues long. Germline assignment: CDR1 KGHSH and CDR2 LQKENI. Only in-frame clones appear in the TCRdb table, and some are missing; sequencing was by immunoSEQ multiplex PCR. Of about 79,000 clones listed, about 90% are singletons. The sample originates from a study of OX40 agonist ivuxolimab in advanced cancers. Looking at the study overall: The patients received ivuxolimab by intravenous route every 2 weeks at 0.01 to 10 mg/kg.

This TCR came from an adult with an advanced solid tumor such as melanoma, head and neck, liver or kidney cancer. The V call is TRBV18, the J call TRBJ1-5; TRBD1 aligns across 9 bases. Sequenced material: CD4+ or CD8+ T cells sorted from blood, taken in a trial of the OX40 agonist ivuxolimab. The CDR3 DNA sequence: TGTGCCAGCTCACCTAGGACAGGGGATCAGCCCCAGCATTTT. Amino acid sequence: CASSPRTGDQPQHF. Full variable domain (missing parts from reference TRBV18 and TRBJ1-5): NAGVMQNPRHLVRRRGQEARLRCSPMKGHSHVYWYRQLPEEGLKFMVYLQKENIIDESGMPKERFSAEFPKEGPSILRIQQVVRGDSAAYFCASSPRTGDQPQHFGDGTRLSIL.